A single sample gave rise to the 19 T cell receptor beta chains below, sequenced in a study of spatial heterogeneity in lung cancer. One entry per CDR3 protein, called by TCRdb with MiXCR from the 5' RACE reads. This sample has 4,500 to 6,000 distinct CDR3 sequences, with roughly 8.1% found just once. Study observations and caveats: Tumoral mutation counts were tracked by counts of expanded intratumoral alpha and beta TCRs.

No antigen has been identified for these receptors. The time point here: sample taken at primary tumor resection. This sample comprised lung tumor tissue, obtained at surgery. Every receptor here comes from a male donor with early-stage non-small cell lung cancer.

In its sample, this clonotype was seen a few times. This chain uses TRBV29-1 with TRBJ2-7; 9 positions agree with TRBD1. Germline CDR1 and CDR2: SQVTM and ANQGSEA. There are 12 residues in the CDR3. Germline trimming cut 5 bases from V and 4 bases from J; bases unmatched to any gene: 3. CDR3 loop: CSVYRGQYEQYF. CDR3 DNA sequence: TGCAGCGTTTACAGGGGGCAGTACGAGCAGTACTTC.

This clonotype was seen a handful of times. CDR3 DNA: TGTGCCAGCAGTTTTAGAGGGGGCACCGGGGAGCTGTTTTTT. Protein product: CASSFRGGTGELFF. J is TRBJ2-2 and V is TRBV28, with D tentatively TRBD1 (6 bases). Trimming removed 3 bases at V and 4 bases at J, with 9 bases between. This CDR3 spans 14 amino acids. CDR1 is MDHEN, CDR2 SYDVKM, per germline. Complete variable domain (other parts from reference TRBV28 and TRBJ2-2): DVKVTQSSRYLVKRTGEKVFLECVQDMDHENMFWYRQDPGLGLRLIYFSYDVKMKEKGDIPEGYSVSREKKERFSLILESASTNQTSMYLCASSFRGGTGELFFGEGSRLTVL.

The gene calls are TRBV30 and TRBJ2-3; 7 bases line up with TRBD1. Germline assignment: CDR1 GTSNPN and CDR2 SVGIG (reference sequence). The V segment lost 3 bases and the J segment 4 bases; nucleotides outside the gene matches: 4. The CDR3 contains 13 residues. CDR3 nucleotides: TGTGCCTGGAGCCGACAGGGCGCAGATACGCAGTATTTT. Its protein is CAWSRQGADTQYF.

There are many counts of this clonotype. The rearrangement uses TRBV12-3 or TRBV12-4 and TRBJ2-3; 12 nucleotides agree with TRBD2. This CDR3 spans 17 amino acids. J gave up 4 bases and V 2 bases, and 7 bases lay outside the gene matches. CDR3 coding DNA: TGTGCCAGCAGTTTATGGGCTAGCGGGGGGGGAGCAGATACGCAGTATTTT. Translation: CASSLWASGGGADTQYF.

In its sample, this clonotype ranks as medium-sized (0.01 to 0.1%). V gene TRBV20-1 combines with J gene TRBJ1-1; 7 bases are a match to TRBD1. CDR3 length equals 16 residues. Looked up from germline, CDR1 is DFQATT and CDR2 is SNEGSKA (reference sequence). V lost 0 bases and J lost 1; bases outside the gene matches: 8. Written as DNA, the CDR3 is TGCAGTGCTAGAGAGGCAGGGACAGTCGCGAACACTGAAGCTTTCTTT. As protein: CSAREAGTVANTEAFF.

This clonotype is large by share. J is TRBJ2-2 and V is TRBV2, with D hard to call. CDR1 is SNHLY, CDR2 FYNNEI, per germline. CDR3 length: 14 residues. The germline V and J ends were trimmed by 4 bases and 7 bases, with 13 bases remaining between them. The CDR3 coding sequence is TGTGCCAGCAGTGCCTCCCCTAGTTACGGGGAGCTGTTTTTT. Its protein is CASSASPSYGELFF. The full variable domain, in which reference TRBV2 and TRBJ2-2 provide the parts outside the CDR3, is EPEVTQTPSHQVTQMGQEVILRCVPISNHLYFYWYRQILGQKVEFLVSFYNNEISEKSEIFDDQFSVERPDGSNFTLKIRSTKLEDSAMYFCASSASPSYGELFFGEGSRLTVL.

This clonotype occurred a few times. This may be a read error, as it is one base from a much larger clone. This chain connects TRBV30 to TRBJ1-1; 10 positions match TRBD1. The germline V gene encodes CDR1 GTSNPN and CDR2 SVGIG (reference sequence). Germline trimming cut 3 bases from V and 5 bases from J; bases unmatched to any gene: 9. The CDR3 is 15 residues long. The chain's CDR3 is CAWSPLGTGATEAFF. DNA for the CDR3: TGTGCCTGGAGCCCTTTGGGGACAGGGGCAACTGAAGCTTTCTTT.

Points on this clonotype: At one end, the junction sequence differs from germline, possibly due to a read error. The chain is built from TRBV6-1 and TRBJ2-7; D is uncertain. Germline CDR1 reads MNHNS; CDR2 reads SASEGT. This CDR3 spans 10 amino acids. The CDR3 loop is CASSEGRFNF. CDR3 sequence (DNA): TGTGCCAGCAGTGAAGGTCGATTCAACTTC.

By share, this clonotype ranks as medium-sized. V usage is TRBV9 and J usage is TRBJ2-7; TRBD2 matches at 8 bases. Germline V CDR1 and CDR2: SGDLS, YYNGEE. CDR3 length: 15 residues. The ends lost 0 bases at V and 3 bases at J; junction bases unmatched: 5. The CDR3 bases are TGTGCCAGCAGCGTAGACCCAGCGGGGGTCTACGAGCAGTACTTC. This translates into CASSVDPAGVYEQYF.

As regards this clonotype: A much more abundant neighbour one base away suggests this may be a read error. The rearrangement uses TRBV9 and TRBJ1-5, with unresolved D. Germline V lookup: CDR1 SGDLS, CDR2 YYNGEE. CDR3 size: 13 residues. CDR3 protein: CASSPSSNQSQHF. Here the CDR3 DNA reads TGTGCCAGCAGCCCTAGTTCCAATCAGTCCCAGCATTTT.

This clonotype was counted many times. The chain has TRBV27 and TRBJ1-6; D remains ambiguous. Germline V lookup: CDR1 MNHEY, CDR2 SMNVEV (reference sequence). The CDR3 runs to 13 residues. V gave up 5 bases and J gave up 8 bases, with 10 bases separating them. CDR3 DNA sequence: TGTGCCAGCAGTAGGATTCGGCATTCACCCCTCCACTTT. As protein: CASSRIRHSPLHF.

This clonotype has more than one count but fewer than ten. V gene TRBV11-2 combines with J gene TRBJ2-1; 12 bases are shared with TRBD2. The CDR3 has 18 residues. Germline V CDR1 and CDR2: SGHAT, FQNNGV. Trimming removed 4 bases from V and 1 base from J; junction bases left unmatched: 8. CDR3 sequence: CASSSRRLAGGSYNEQFF. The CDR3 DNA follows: TGTGCCAGCAGCTCCCGACGGCTAGCGGGGGGGTCCTACAATGAGCAGTTCTTC. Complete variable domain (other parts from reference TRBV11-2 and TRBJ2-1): EAGVAQSPRYKIIEKRQSVAFWCNPISGHATLYWYQQILGQGPKLLIQFQNNGVVDDSQLPKDRFSAERLKGVDSTLKIQPAKLEDSAVYLCASSSRRLAGGSYNEQFFGPGTRLTVL.

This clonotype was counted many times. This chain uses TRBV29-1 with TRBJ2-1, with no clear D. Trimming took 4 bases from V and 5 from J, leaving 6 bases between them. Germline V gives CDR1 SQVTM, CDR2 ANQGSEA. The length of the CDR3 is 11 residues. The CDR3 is CSVAPNNEQFF. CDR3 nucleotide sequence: TGCAGCGTTGCCCCGAACAATGAGCAGTTCTTC.

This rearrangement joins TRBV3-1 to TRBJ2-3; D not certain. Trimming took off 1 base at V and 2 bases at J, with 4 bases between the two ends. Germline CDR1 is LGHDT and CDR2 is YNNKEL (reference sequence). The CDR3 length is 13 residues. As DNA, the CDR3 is TGTGCCAGCAGCCAAGGCTTCACAGATACGCAGTATTTT. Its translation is CASSQGFTDTQYF.

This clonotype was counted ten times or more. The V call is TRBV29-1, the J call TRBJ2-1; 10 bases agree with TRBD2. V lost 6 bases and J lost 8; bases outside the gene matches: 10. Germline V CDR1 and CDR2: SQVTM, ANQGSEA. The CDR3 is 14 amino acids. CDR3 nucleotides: TGCAGCGTACAGCGGGAGGGCCGGGGAGATGAGCAGTTCTTC. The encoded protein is CSVQREGRGDEQFF.

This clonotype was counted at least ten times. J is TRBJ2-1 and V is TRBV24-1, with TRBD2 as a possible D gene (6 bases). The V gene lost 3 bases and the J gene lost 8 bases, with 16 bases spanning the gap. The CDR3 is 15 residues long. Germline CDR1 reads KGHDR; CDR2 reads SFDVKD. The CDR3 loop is CATSDASTTGDEQFF. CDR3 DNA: TGTGCCACCAGTGATGCTAGCACCACGGGGGATGAGCAGTTCTTC.

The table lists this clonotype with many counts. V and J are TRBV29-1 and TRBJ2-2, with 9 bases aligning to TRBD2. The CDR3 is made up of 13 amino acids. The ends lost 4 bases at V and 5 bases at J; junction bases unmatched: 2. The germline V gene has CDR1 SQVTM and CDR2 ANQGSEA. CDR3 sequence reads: CSVASGVTGELFF. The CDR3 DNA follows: TGCAGCGTTGCTAGCGGGGTGACCGGGGAGCTGTTTTTT.

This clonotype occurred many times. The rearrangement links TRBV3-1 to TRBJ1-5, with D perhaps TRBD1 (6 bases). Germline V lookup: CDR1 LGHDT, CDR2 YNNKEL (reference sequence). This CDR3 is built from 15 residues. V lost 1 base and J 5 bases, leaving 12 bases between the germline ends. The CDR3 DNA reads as TGTGCCAGCAGCCAAGGTATCGGGGGCGATCAGCCCCAGCATTTT. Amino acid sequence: CASSQGIGGDQPQHF. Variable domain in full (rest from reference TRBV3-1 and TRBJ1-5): DTAVSQTPKYLVTQMGNDKSIKCEQNLGHDTMYWYKQDSKKFLKIMFSYNNKELIINETVPNRFSPKSPDKAHLNLHINSLELGDSAVYFCASSQGIGGDQPQHFGDGTRLSIL.

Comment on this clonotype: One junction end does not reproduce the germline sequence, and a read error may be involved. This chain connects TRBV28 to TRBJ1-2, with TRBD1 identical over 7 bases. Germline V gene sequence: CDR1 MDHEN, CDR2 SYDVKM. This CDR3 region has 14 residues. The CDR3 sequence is CASTLTGDWSGFTF. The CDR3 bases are TGTGCCAGCACCCTAACAGGGGATTGGTCTGGCTTCACCTTC.